The clone carrying this TCR beta chain was picked up a small number of times. What it binds is unknown. The data originate from a study of T cells after yellow fever vaccination. Study-level findings and limits: Clonotypes shared by both compartments, CD4 and CD8, made up a small share. Highly abundant clonotypes carried over from the bulk population could end up in FACS-sorted repertoires as contaminants.

The CDR3 has 14 residues. Germline lookup yields CDR1 MGHRA and CDR2 YSYEKL. Trimming took 0 bases from V and 7 from J, leaving 12 bases between them. The study made its TCR cDNA through 5'RACE template switching. That step introduced a universal primer site along with UMIs. TCRdb analysed the 5' RACE reads with MiXCR anew, one entry per CDR3 protein. The sample carries around 310,000 distinct CDR3 sequences, about 4% recorded once. This receptor was obtained from a man aged 18 to 35 who received the YFV17D yellow fever vaccine. Sequenced material: PBMCs, taken 5 days after the yellow fever booster vaccination. The chain carries TRBV4-1 and TRBJ1-2; possibly TRBD1 for D (5 bases). CDR3 residues: CASSQDAGTRGYTF. The CDR3 nucleotides are TGCGCCAGCAGCCAAGATGCAGGGACGCGTGGCTACACCTTC.